A selection of T cell receptor beta chains follows, all from one sample in a study of T cell responses to AZD1222 COVID-19 vaccine. Clones were sequenced by immunoSEQ multiplex PCR, and TCRdb holds only the in-frame ones, with some missing. The data hold more than 80,000 clones, with about 94% observed a single time. This material consisted of peripheral blood, taken 28 days after the second AZD1222 dose. Receptor source: an adult who received the AZD1222 COVID-19 vaccine. Both conserved end residues are trimmed from each CDR3.

cdr3_aa v_call
ASSSTGGRGTDTQY TRBV27
ALTQGGNQPQH TRBV30
ASSSGLAGAEQY TRBV2
ASSELSTNEKLF TRBV2
ASSLAGIGAYNEQF TRBV7-8
ASSQDTPLRNYGYT TRBV3-1/TRBV3-2
ASSLEGIFAGGRYNEQF TRBV11-3
ASSEESLAGTEQF TRBV2
ASISPPGAGNTIY TRBV7-3
ASSQERGPSSYGYT TRBV3-1/TRBV3-2
ASSQDRGQPQH TRBV3-1/TRBV3-2
ASSGQGMNTEAF TRBV18
ATTGELAVTDTQY TRBV2
ASSRGGGVNTEAF TRBV28
ATSRTYRETQY TRBV15
ASSQEDLETQY TRBV4-2
AWSSGSNGNTGELF TRBV30
ASSLVTSGSSYEQY TRBV11-2
ASGYGQGANEQF TRBV12-5
ASSPGTANTYEQY TRBV7-8
ASSSHRESPLH TRBV6-6
ASSIRHDSIYEQY TRBV19
ASSQAGTGRNTIY TRBV4-1
ASSNRADEAF TRBV27
ASSSDRGTNTEAF TRBV28
ASSLEGAQGANVLT TRBV5-1
ASSRTVPYEQY TRBV28
ASSFYRDTEAF TRBV11-2
ASSQPLGADTQY TRBV3-1/TRBV3-2
ASSQDGTSGVTDTQY TRBV4-2
ASSPWDGELF TRBV5-1
AWSDFRPSGYT TRBV30
ASSNSVISYEQY TRBV28
ASSPSGADYGYT TRBV5-1
ASSPARRGSYNEQF TRBV4-3
ASSPRGDTGELF TRBV19
ASSLDQGAREQY TRBV7-2
ASSLSSGVGYT TRBV27
ASSLSTGGNTQY TRBV5-4
ASSYTGMAEKLF TRBV6-6
ASSPKGRTDSGNTIY TRBV18
SVEEGSRRTEAF TRBV29-1
ASSLRGTSYEQY TRBV11-3
AWNIGETQY TRBV30
ASSLAGSAKGDTQY TRBV5-1
ASRPGQGTYEQY TRBV2
AWSAIFRGRFNTEAF TRBV30
ASSPLDRGRGTEAF TRBV18
ASSLGYRGPAYEQY TRBV5-6
ASSEGEGFIADTQY TRBV2
ATSGSSITDTQY TRBV24-1
ASSETYRDTEAF TRBV6-1
ASSQSLYQGTGELF TRBV3-1/TRBV3-2
ASSLVEGTGRAF TRBV11-2
ASSLAGGAPETQY TRBV5-1
ASSYGTGDYEQY TRBV6-5
ASSLGDRNGSPLH TRBV7-9